A single sample is the source of the 20 T cell receptor beta chains below, sequenced in a study of cytomegalovirus exposure and HLA in healthy donors. This PCR relied on a set of 60 Vbeta primers and 13 Jbeta primers. Method: immunoSEQ multiplex PCR; TCRdb's copy keeps in-frame clones and lacks some. The ten most abundant clones cover under 2.5% of a sample with about 160,000 clones. Sequenced: PBMCs. The receptors were gathered from a man aged 25 to 40 in good health and CMV-seronegative.

The chain employs TRBV2 and TRBJ1-2; D might be TRBD1 (5 bases). The germline V gene has CDR1 SNHLY and CDR2 FYNNEI. Between the trimmed V and J ends, which lost 6 bases and 4 bases, there was a span of 15 bases. This CDR3 contains 14 residues. CDR3 DNA: TGTGCCAGCAGGCCATTGACAGCAAGCTATGGCTACACCTTC. As protein: CASRPLTASYGYTF.

The chain uses TRBV10-3 and TRBJ1-5; TRBD1 might be the D (5 bases). The CDR3 has 15 residues. Looked up from germline, CDR1 is ENHRY and CDR2 is SYGVKD. V lost 2 bases and J 0 bases, leaving 8 bases between the germline ends. The CDR3: CAISEQGNSNQPQHF. The CDR3 DNA sequence: TGTGCCATCAGTGAGCAGGGCAATAGCAATCAGCCCCAGCATTTT.

This sequence joins TRBV19 and TRBJ2-1; no firm D call. Trimming took off 4 bases at V and 8 bases at J, with 12 bases between the two ends. The germline V gene has CDR1 LNHDA and CDR2 SQIVND (reference sequence). The CDR3 length is 13 residues. For the CDR3, the DNA is TGTGCCAGTAGTAAACAAGTACGGGATGAGCAGTTCTTC. It translates to CASSKQVRDEQFF.

The V gene is TRBV27, the J gene TRBJ1-2; a possible D gene is TRBD1 (5 bases). This CDR3 comprises 13 residues. V gave up 3 bases and J gave up 7 bases, with 12 bases separating them. Germline CDR1 MNHEY, CDR2 SMNVEV (reference sequence). This chain's CDR3 is CASSLKGYGGYTF. The CDR3 nucleotides read TGTGCCAGCAGTTTGAAGGGGTACGGTGGCTACACCTTC.

The chain uses TRBV7-9 and TRBJ2-1, with D tentatively TRBD2 (6 bases). CDR1 and CDR2 (germline): SEHNR, FQNEAQ (reference sequence). Trimming left V 6 bases short and J 2 bases short, with 17 bases between. The CDR3 has 16 amino acids. CDR3 DNA: TGTGCCAGCAGACCCTTTAGGGGAGGAGCCTACAATGAGCAGTTCTTC. Translated, it gives CASRPFRGGAYNEQFF. The variable domain in full, with the rest retrieved from reference TRBV7-9 and TRBJ2-1, is DTGVSQNPRHKITKRGQNVTFRCDPISEHNRLYWYRQTLGQGPEFLTYFQNEAQLEKSRLLSDRFSAERPKGSFSTLEIQRTEQGDSAMYLCASRPFRGGAYNEQFFGPGTRLTVL.

The chain couples TRBV4-2 to TRBJ1-4; no reliable D call. Germline V gene lookup returns CDR1 LGHNA and CDR2 YNFKEQ. V was clipped by 1 base and J by 2 bases, with 17 bases between them. The CDR3 covers 18 residues. DNA of the CDR3: TGTGCCAGCAGCCAAGTCCGTGGCGGGATAGGGACTAATGAAAAACTGTTTTTT. Its protein product is CASSQVRGGIGTNEKLFF.

V usage is TRBV6-5 and J usage is TRBJ2-1; TRBD2 is a possible D gene (6 bases). Germline-derived CDR1 and CDR2 are MNHEY and SVGAGI. V lost 2 bases and J lost 9, with 17 bases in between. The CDR3 runs to 15 residues. The CDR3 DNA sequence: TGTGCCAGCAGTTACATTCAGGGACTGGAGGGTGAGCAGTTCTTC. Its protein product is CASSYIQGLEGEQFF.

V is TRBV5-8 and J is TRBJ2-5, with 7 bases lining up with TRBD2. V shed 2 bases, J shed 5 bases, and the junction held 9 bases outside the gene matches. CDR3 length: 15 amino acids. Germline V CDR1 and CDR2: SGHTS, YDEGEE. The DNA of the CDR3 is TGTGCCAGCAGCTTCTTCAAGGGGCGGGGGGAGACCCAGTACTTC. Translation: CASSFFKGRGETQYF.

The V call is TRBV4-2, the J call TRBJ2-5; 7 positions match TRBD2. Trimming took 4 bases from V and 4 from J; bases not matched to a gene: 12. The germline gives CDR1 LGHNA, CDR2 YNFKEQ. The CDR3 runs 16 residues. The CDR3 loop is CASSLHGTSGGETQYF. For the CDR3, the DNA is TGTGCCAGCAGCCTACACGGGACTTCGGGGGGAGAGACCCAGTACTTC.

V is TRBV6-4 and J is TRBJ1-1; weak D call: TRBD1 (5 bases). CDR1 is MRHNA, CDR2 SNTAGT, per germline. The CDR3 extends over 15 amino acids. V was shortened by 7 bases and J by 1 base, with 16 bases between the two germline ends. The CDR3 loop is CASKGRGNANTEAFF. The CDR3 bases are TGTGCCAGCAAGGGGAGGGGCAATGCGAACACTGAAGCTTTCTTT.

The V call is TRBV4-1, the J call TRBJ1-5; D might be TRBD1 (5 bases). Per the germline V gene, CDR1 is MGHRA and CDR2 is YSYEKL. The CDR3 has 17 amino acids. V was clipped by 1 base and J by 4 bases, with 17 bases between them. CDR3 sequence reads: CASSQVRRGRSNQPQHF. The CDR3 coding sequence is TGCGCCAGCAGCCAAGTACGGAGGGGCAGGAGTAATCAGCCCCAGCATTTT.

The V and J genes are TRBV19 and TRBJ2-4, with a tentative D call TRBD2 (6 bases). The germline gives CDR1 LNHDA, CDR2 SQIVND (reference sequence). V dropped 1 base and J dropped 7 bases, with 20 bases sitting between them. The CDR3 is 17 amino acids. CDR3 sequence reads: CASSIGVGVAGRNIQYF. In DNA form, the CDR3 reads TGTGCCAGTAGTATAGGCGTCGGAGTGGCGGGAAGGAACATTCAGTACTTC.

The chain has TRBV7-9 and TRBJ2-2, with 7 nucleotides matching TRBD2. V lost 3 bases, J lost 6 bases, and 1 base stayed unmatched. The CDR3 runs to 13 residues. Germline V gene lookup returns CDR1 SEHNR and CDR2 FQNEAQ (reference sequence). The CDR3 bases are TGTGCCAGCAGCTTGGGAGGGGCCGGGGAGCTGTTTTTT. Encoded protein: CASSLGGAGELFF.

The chain links TRBV18 to TRBJ1-1, with no clear D. Germline V lookup: CDR1 KGHSH, CDR2 LQKENI. V dropped 4 bases and J dropped 5 bases, with 17 bases sitting between them. The CDR3 covers 15 residues. In DNA form, the CDR3 reads TGTGCCAGCTCACGCGGCGCGACATCGGGGACTGAAGCTTTCTTT. Translated: CASSRGATSGTEAFF.

The chain joins TRBV27 to TRBJ2-3; TRBD2 aligns across 8 bases. The germline V gene encodes CDR1 MNHEY and CDR2 SMNVEV (reference sequence). The CDR3 extends over 15 amino acids. V shed 3 bases and J 4 bases; nucleotides not matched to a gene: 6. The CDR3 loop reads CASSFGTRVSDTQYF. The DNA for the CDR3 is TGTGCCAGCAGTTTTGGGACTAGGGTCTCAGATACGCAGTATTTT.

This chain connects TRBV11-2 to TRBJ2-7; TRBD2 agrees at 9 bases. The germline CDR1 and CDR2 sequences are SGHAT and FQNNGV. The V and J ends lost 0 bases and 6 bases, in that order; junction bases with no gene match: 6. The CDR3 is 15 residues long. CDR3 DNA sequence: TGTGCCAGCAGCTTAGATCCTAGCGGGATCGTCGAGCAGTACTTC. Translated, it gives CASSLDPSGIVEQYF.

The chain recombines TRBV5-1 with TRBJ1-1; the D gene is possibly TRBD1 (6 bases). Germline V gene lookup returns CDR1 SGHRS and CDR2 YFSETQ. This CDR3 comprises 13 residues. Trimming shortened V by 2 bases and J by 3 bases, and 8 bases separated the two germline ends. CDR3 sequence: CASSFRQDTEAFF. CDR3 in DNA: TGCGCCAGCAGCTTTCGACAGGACACTGAAGCTTTCTTT.

DNA for the CDR3: TGTGCCAGTAGCCTTGCCGAACTATGGAGCTACACCTTC. Translating it yields CASSLAELWSYTF. This rearrangement joins TRBV19 to TRBJ1-2; D is ambiguous. The V and J ends lost 6 bases and 9 bases respectively, with 17 bases between them. This CDR3 is 13 amino acids long. CDR1 and CDR2 from the germline V gene are LNHDA and SQIVND (reference sequence).

The rearrangement joins TRBV5-4 to TRBJ2-6, with 14 bases that match TRBD2. V lost 4 bases and J lost 2; bases outside the gene matches: 8. The CDR3 is made up of 19 amino acids. CDR1 SGHNT and CDR2 YYREEE come from the germline V gene (reference sequence). This chain's CDR3 is CASSPAGTSGRPGANVLTF. CDR3 in DNA: TGTGCCAGCAGCCCGGCCGGGACTAGCGGGAGACCTGGGGCCAACGTCCTGACTTTC. The whole variable domain, remainder taken from reference TRBV5-4 and TRBJ2-6, is ETGVTQSPTHLIKTRGQQVTLRCSSQSGHNTVSWYQQALGQGPQFIFQYYREEENGRGNFPPRFSGLQFPNYSSELNVNALELDDSALYLCASSPAGTSGRPGANVLTFGAGSRLTVL.

This chain links TRBV5-1 with TRBJ2-2, with TRBD2 matching 15 bases. CDR3 length: 18 amino acids. Germline-derived CDR1 and CDR2 are SGHRS and YFSETQ. Trimming cost V 3 bases and J 0 bases; bases outside gene matches: 3. The CDR3 region has the DNA TGCGCCAGCAGCTCCTGGACTAGCGGGAGGGCGAACACCGGGGAGCTGTTTTTT. This gives the protein CASSSWTSGRANTGELFF.